What follows describes a single T cell receptor beta chain. The target antigen is unknown. The data derive from a study of cytomegalovirus exposure and HLA in healthy donors. Findings and limits, study-wide: Most CMV-associated TCR beta chains were later found to appear HLA-restricted. According to the study, about 180 TCR beta chains were cytomegalovirus-associated. CMV serostatus stood as the only immune exposure information on hand.

PCR involved 60 Vbeta and 13 Jbeta primers. Some clones are missing from TCRdb's copy, which holds only in-frame ones; the method was immunoSEQ multiplex PCR. This table has roughly 180,000 clones, 80% appearing once. The receptor comes from a young man in good health and CMV-seronegative. Sequencing used PBMCs.

The CDR3 region has the DNA TGTGCCAGCACCCAGGCGACCCCCTCTTACGAGCAGTACTTC. This encodes CASTQATPSYEQYF. The gene calls are TRBV6-5 and TRBJ2-7; D uncertain. The CDR3 has 14 amino acids. V lost 7 bases to trimming and J lost 4 bases, with 17 bases between them. Per the germline V gene, CDR1 is MNHEY and CDR2 is SVGAGI.